Sequencing of this T cell receptor (beta chain) was carried out in a study of low-dose radiotherapy and immunotherapy resistance in tumors (dated by TCRdb to the early 2020s). Background on the whole study: In Cohort 1, each fraction delivered 0.5 Gy every 2 weeks, and the prescribed total PTV dose was 6.5 Gy. Trial participants were not randomized into treatment groups. Nivolumab and ipilimumab were both given intravenously, with nivolumab at a 240 mg flat dose every two weeks and ipilimumab at 1 mg/kg every six weeks. Eight patients were included in the translational analysis: three from the first dose cohort and the first five from the second dose cohort. For Cohort 2, the dose was 1 Gy per fraction given every two weeks, adding up to 13 Gy in total across 26 weeks. Starting on cycle 1 day 1, patients took 300 mg of aspirin by mouth once a day for four cycles. Every two weeks, patients got intravenous cyclophosphamide at 200 mg/m2, given one day ahead of each radiation and immunotherapy administration.

Reads for this sample came from an Illumina HiSeq 2500. To make first-strand cDNA, Superscript III was used along with a set of TRAV- and TRBV-specific primers so that both the TCRalpha and TCRbeta chains were covered. A roughly 20-cycle PCR with Phusion amplified the TCRs, pairing a constant-region primer with the adapter that was attached to the V primers. Amplification of the isolated mRNA was done with the MessageAmp II aRNA Amplification Kit, which involved an approximately 15-hour in vitro transcription at 37 degrees C. The Dynabeads mRNA DIRECT Purification Kit was used to isolate the mRNA for TCR sequencing. Indexed Illumina adapters were added in a second Phusion PCR of 20 to 25 cycles, and the PCR products were purified with AMPure XP beads. In the original analysis: Using custom Perl scripts, TCR sequences encoding the same protein were pooled, out-of-frame sequences were removed, and the abundance of each clonotype was computed. TCR sequences supported by only a single read were excluded from analysis. Among the metrics used to describe the repertoires were Shannon entropy, Gini index, clonality, richness, and the frequency of TCRs shared between repertoires. TCRdb cleaned the public reads at Q25 with fastp, built clones with MiXCR and kept in-frame beta chains. Each entry merges the rows of one CDR3 protein and shows their most common DNA and genes. TCRdb, not the authors, supplied the V and J calls. The sample table shows under 35,000 distinct CDR3 sequences, and under 55% are seen once. Around 5.4% of the sample is in the top ten clones.

In the paper's terms, the time point label means: after trial treatment. The treatment or condition label corresponds to: LDRT plus nivolumab, ipilimumab, low-dose cyclophosphamide and aspirin (RACIN trial). The donors came from RACIN, which was a single-arm phase I dose-escalation trial that paired nivolumab and ipilimumab with aspirin, low-dose cyclophosphamide and low-dose radiotherapy. Eligible patients had advanced, TIL-negative solid tumors. In its sample, this clonotype comes out as medium-sized (0.01 to 0.1%). It lacks a known antigen. It has no much larger one-base neighbor in the sample; base qualities were not kept. The V and J ends are trimmed by 2 bases and 8 bases, leaving 8 bases between them. The germline V gene (reference sequence) supplies CDR1 MNHEY and CDR2 SMNVEV. Counted from cysteine to phenylalanine, this CDR3 has 12 amino acids. Here the CDR3 DNA is all that survives: 36 bases in frame from base 1.

The TCR originated in a male donor with gallbladder cancer. This sequence uses TRBV27 and TRBJ2-3, with the D gene too uncertain to name. The sample here was PBMCs, taken after low-dose radiotherapy plus immunotherapy. CDR3 region: CASSLLSPTQYF. The base sequence is TGTGCCAGCAGTTTACTTTCTCCTACGCAGTATTTT.